A single sample gave rise to the 8 T cell receptor beta chains below, sequenced in a study of T cells in Graves' hyperthyroidism and ophthalmopathy. TCR beta CDR3 region amplification was performed from RNA transcripts. A first-round RT-PCR of the TCR CDR3 used the HTBI primer set. Via MiXCR, TCRdb re-called the multiplex PCR reads, giving one row per CDR3 protein. The data show approximately 400,000 distinct CDR3 sequences, with approximately 18% seen just once and 40% held by the top ten. The sample taken for sequencing was blood. The receptors originated from a man between 18 and 35 years old with Graves' ophthalmopathy.

Ten or more counts support this clonotype. The chain joins TRBV20-1 to TRBJ1-2; D unresolved. Trimming removed 3 bases at V and 2 bases at J, with 10 bases between. The CDR3 runs to 13 residues. Per the germline V gene, CDR1 is DFQATT and CDR2 is SNEGSKA (reference sequence). CDR3 coding DNA: TGCAGTGCTAGGGAAGGACGGAACTATGGCTACACCTTC. This encodes CSAREGRNYGYTF.

This clonotype has ten or more counts. The chain uses TRBV3-1 and TRBJ1-2, with D maybe TRBD1 (5 bases). The CDR3 length is 12 residues. Trimming left V 4 bases short and J 7 bases short, with 10 bases between. From germline, CDR1 is LGHDT and CDR2 YNNKEL (reference sequence). This chain's CDR3 is CASSPQGSGYTF. CDR3 in DNA: TGTGCCAGCAGCCCGCAGGGTTCTGGCTACACCTTC.

In this sample, this clonotype turned up a few times. The chain employs TRBV20-1 and TRBJ2-6; 8 nucleotides agree with TRBD1. Germline trimming cut 3 bases from V and 0 bases from J; bases unmatched to any gene: 7. CDR1 is DFQATT and CDR2 is SNEGSKA in the germline V gene (reference sequence). The CDR3 has 17 amino acids. CDR3 coding DNA: TGCAGTGCTAGGTTCGGGACAGGACTCTCTGGGGCCAACGTCCTGACTTTC. Residues: CSARFGTGLSGANVLTF.

This clonotype was seen more than once but under ten times. This chain links TRBV4-1 with TRBJ1-1, with D perhaps matching TRBD1 (6 bases). Germline V gives CDR1 MGHRA, CDR2 YSYEKL. V was shortened by 7 bases and J by 5 bases, with 14 bases between the two germline ends. The CDR3 has 13 residues. Here the CDR3 reads CASTQFTGTEAFF. The CDR3 region has the DNA TGCGCCAGCACCCAGTTTACAGGGACTGAAGCTTTCTTT.

This clonotype was seen repeatedly, ten times or more. This rearrangement joins TRBV27 to TRBJ1-5; D uncertain. CDR1 and CDR2 from the germline V gene are MNHEY and SMNVEV (reference sequence). This CDR3 is 15 amino acids long. V was trimmed by 1 base and J by 3 bases, leaving 10 bases between them. The CDR3 nucleotides read TGTGCCAGCAGTTTATTGGCGGGCTTCAATCAGCCCCAGCATTTT. Translating gives CASSLLAGFNQPQHF.

This clonotype turned up a few times. The V gene is TRBV7-8, the J gene TRBJ2-7, with D maybe TRBD1 (5 bases). The CDR3 has 16 residues. V was cut by 6 bases and J by 3 bases, with 21 bases left in between. Germline-derived CDR1 and CDR2 are SGHVS and FQNEAQ. The CDR3 loop reads CASSHPPREGDYEQYF. The CDR3 DNA follows: TGTGCCAGCAGTCACCCACCCAGGGAAGGCGACTACGAGCAGTACTTC. Based on the CDR3 plus reference TRBV7-8 and TRBJ2-7, the full variable domain is GAGVSQSPRYKVAKRGQDVALRCDPISGHVSLFWYQQALGQGPEFLTYFQNEAQLDKSGLPSDRFFAERPEGSVSTLKIQRTQQEDSAVYLCASSHPPREGDYEQYFGPGTRLTVT.

Many counts were recorded for this clonotype. The rearrangement joins TRBV2 to TRBJ2-2, with D possibly TRBD2 on 5 matching bases. Trimming cost V 6 bases and J 6 bases, with 11 bases left between them. This CDR3 is built from 13 residues. From germline, CDR1 is SNHLY and CDR2 FYNNEI. Here the CDR3 reads CASRVGLAGELFF. The CDR3 DNA follows: TGTGCCAGCAGGGTTGGACTCGCCGGGGAGCTGTTTTTT. Supplemented by reference TRBV2 and TRBJ2-2, the full variable domain reads EPEVTQTPSHQVTQMGQEVILRCVPISNHLYFYWYRQILGQKVEFLVSFYNNEISEKSEIFDDQFSVERPDGSNFTLKIRSTKLEDSAMYFCASRVGLAGELFFGEGSRLTVL.

The chain combines TRBV6-1 with TRBJ1-2; D is perhaps TRBD1 (6 bases). V lost 6 bases, J lost 6 bases, and 20 bases lay in between. The CDR3 is made up of 15 amino acids. CDR1 MNHNS and CDR2 SASEGT come from the germline V gene. DNA of the CDR3: TGTGCCAGCAGCCCTAAACGTACAGGGCGGGATGGCTACACCTTC. This sequence encodes CASSPKRTGRDGYTF.